These T cell receptor beta chains were read from a single sample in a study of T cell responses to AZD1222 COVID-19 vaccine. Assay used: immunoSEQ multiplex PCR; TCRdb lists only in-frame clones, some missing. This table has over 45,000 clones, roughly 90% appearing once. The specimen was peripheral blood, collected 28 days after the second AZD1222 dose. The receptors were sampled from an adult who received the AZD1222 COVID-19 vaccine. Each CDR3 is given with its conserved first and last residue. Fields, in order: D gene, J gene, clone size, V gene, CDR3 protein, CDR3 DNA. The D gene is left open where the match is weak. Expanded clones are given a class, and other clones once, few, many or no size at all.

NA	TRBJ2-7	NA	TRBV7-2	CASSSAYEQYF	TGTGCCAGCAGCTCGGCCTACGAGCAGTACTTC
NA	TRBJ1-3	NA	TRBV3-1/TRBV3-2	CASSPLPRLAIYF	TGTGCCAGCAGCCCCCTTCCCAGGTTGGCCATATATTTT
TRBD2	TRBJ2-6	NA	TRBV12-5	CASGLEGPGGPGANVLTF	TGTGCTAGTGGTTTGGAAGGACCGGGAGGTCCCGGGGCCAACGTCCTGACTTTC
TRBD1	TRBJ1-2	NA	TRBV9	CASSVVEGAYGYTF	TGTGCCAGCAGCGTAGTAGAGGGGGCCTATGGCTACACCTTC
TRBD2	TRBJ2-2	NA	TRBV19	CASVPGLADTGELFF	TGTGCCAGCGTCCCGGGACTAGCGGACACCGGGGAGCTGTTTTTT
NA	TRBJ2-7	NA	TRBV19	CASSDSGRRYEQYF	TGTGCCAGTAGCGACTCAGGGAGACGGTACGAGCAGTACTTC
NA	TRBJ2-2	NA	TRBV7-2	CASTDMRTNTGELFF	TGTGCCAGCACGGACATGCGGACCAACACCGGGGAGCTGTTTTTT
TRBD1	TRBJ1-2	NA	TRBV10-3	CAIRPVGQGYGYTF	TGTGCCATCAGACCCGTCGGACAGGGCTATGGCTACACCTTC
NA	TRBJ2-7	NA	TRBV19	CASSPSTDLNYEQYF	TGTGCCAGTAGCCCCTCGACAGATTTGAACTACGAGCAGTACTTC
TRBD2	TRBJ2-5	once	TRBV19	CASSVTLAGDQETQYF	TGTGCCAGTAGTGTCACACTAGCGGGGGATCAAGAGACCCAATACTTC
NA	TRBJ1-6	NA	TRBV21-1	CASPEPGQYNSPLHF	TGTGCCAGCCCTGAACCGGGACAGTATAATTCACCCCTCCACTTT
TRBD2	TRBJ2-1	NA	TRBV27	CASSFLTSGGEQFF	TGTGCCAGCAGTTTCCTAACTAGCGGGGGTGAGCAGTTCTTC
NA	TRBJ1-6	NA	TRBV5-1	CASSPEGQGHSPLHF	TGCGCCAGCAGCCCGGAAGGGCAGGGCCATTCACCCCTCCACTTT
TRBD2	TRBJ2-5	NA	TRBV7-9	CASSLSGFLQETQYF	TGTGCCAGCAGCCTTAGCGGGTTTCTCCAAGAGACCCAGTACTTC
TRBD1	TRBJ1-2	NA	TRBV11-2	CASSPDRENGYTF	TGTGCCAGCAGCCCCGACAGGGAAAATGGCTACACCTTC
NA	TRBJ2-6	NA	TRBV6-5	CASSTVSGANVLTF	TGTGCCAGCAGTACAGTCTCTGGGGCCAACGTCCTGACTTTC
TRBD1	TRBJ1-6	few	TRBV6-1	CASSEGQGASPLHF	TGTGCCAGCAGTGAGGGACAGGGGGCCTCACCCCTCCACTTT
NA	TRBJ2-7	NA	TRBV7-2	CASGIDHTTSYEQYF	TGTGCCAGCGGTATCGATCATACAACCTCCTACGAGCAGTACTTC
NA	TRBJ1-4	NA	TRBV9	CASSALLNRDIRIVKLFF	TGTGCCAGCAGCGCCTTACTCAACCGGGACATTAGAATTGTAAAACTGTTTTTT
NA	TRBJ1-2	NA	TRBV6-4	CASSDGGTTLYGYTF	TGTGCCAGCAGTGACGGTGGAACGACACTCTATGGCTACACCTTC
TRBD1	TRBJ1-5	NA	TRBV19	CASSRQGSSNQPQHF	TGTGCCAGTAGCAGACAGGGTTCAAGCAATCAGCCCCAGCATTTT
NA	TRBJ1-4	NA	TRBV7-2	CASSSGRGTRTNEKLFF	TGTGCCAGCAGCTCGGGACGAGGCACTAGGACTAATGAAAAACTGTTTTTT